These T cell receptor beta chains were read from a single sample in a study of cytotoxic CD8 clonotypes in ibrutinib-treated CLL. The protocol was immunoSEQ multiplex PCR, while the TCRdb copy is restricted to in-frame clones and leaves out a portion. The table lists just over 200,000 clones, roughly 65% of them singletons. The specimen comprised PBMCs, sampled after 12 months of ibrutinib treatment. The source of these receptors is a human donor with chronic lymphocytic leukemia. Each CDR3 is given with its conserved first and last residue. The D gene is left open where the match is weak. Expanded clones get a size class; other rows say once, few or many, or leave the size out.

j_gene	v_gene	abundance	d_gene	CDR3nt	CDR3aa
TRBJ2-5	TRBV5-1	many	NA	TGCGCCAGCAGCTTGTCCCATGGGGCTTCGGGACAAGGCCAAGAGACCCAGTACTTC	CASSLSHGASGQGQETQYF
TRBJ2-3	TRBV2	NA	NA	TGTGCCAGCAGTGCGGGAACAGATACGCAGTATTTT	CASSAGTDTQYF
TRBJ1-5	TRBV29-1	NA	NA	TGCAGCGTTGTGGGGGGTAGCAATCAGCCCCAGCATTTT	CSVVGGSNQPQHF
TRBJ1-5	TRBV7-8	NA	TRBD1	TGTGCCAGCAGCTTAGAGTGGACAGGGGCGAAAAATCAGCCCCAGCATTTT	CASSLEWTGAKNQPQHF
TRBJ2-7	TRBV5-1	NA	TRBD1	TGCGCCAGCAGCTCCCGGACAGGTTCTCTCTCCGAGCAGTACTTC	CASSSRTGSLSEQYF
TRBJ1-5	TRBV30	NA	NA	TGTGCCTGGAGTGAGTTTTTCGTGACTTATAGCAATCAGCCCCAGCATTTT	CAWSEFFVTYSNQPQHF
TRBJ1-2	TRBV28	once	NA	TGTGCCAGCAGTTCCCCCGCGTCAGGGGTTACTAACTATGGCTACACCTTC	CASSSPASGVTNYGYTF
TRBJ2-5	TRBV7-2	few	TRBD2	TGTGCCAGCAGCTCCGGACTAGCGGTGATCCAAGAGACCCAGTACTTC	CASSSGLAVIQETQYF
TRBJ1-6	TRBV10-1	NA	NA	TGCGCCACTCCCTGTAGGCCTTGCGGGAATTCACCCCTCCACTTT	CATPCRPCGNSPLHF
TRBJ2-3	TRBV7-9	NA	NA	TGTGCCAGCAGCTTAGCGGGGGCCACAGATACGCAGTATTTT	CASSLAGATDTQYF
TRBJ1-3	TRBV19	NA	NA	TGTGCCAGTAGTATTAATCGAGGGACAGGAAACACCATATATTTT	CASSINRGTGNTIYF
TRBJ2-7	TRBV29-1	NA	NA	TGCAGCGTGGGTCGGAATTTTTACGAGCAGTACTTC	CSVGRNFYEQYF
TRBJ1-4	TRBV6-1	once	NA	TGTGCCAGCAGTGACAGGGTCGCGAATGAAAACCTGTTTTTT	CASSDRVANENLFF
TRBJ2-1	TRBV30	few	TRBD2	TGTGCGCGATCGGGGACTAGCGCTTACAATGAGCAGTTCTTC	CARSGTSAYNEQFF
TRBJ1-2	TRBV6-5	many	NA	TGTGCCAGCAGCTTAATCGGGGGTAGCTACACCTTC	CASSLIGGSYTF
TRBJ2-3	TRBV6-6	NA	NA	TGTGCCAGCAGTTGGGGCCAGGGAATCACAGATACGCAGTATTTT	CASSWGQGITDTQYF
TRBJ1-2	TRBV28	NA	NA	TGTGCCAGCAGTTTGGAGTACTGGCGGACAGACTATGGCTACACCTTC	CASSLEYWRTDYGYTF
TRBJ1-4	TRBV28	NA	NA	TGTGCCAGCAGCACGACAGGACGTGAAAAACTGTTTTTT	CASSTTGREKLFF
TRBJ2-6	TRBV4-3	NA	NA	TGCGCCAGCAGCCAGGAGTACTCTGGGGCCAACGTCCTGACTTTC	CASSQEYSGANVLTF
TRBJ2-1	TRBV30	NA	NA	TGTGCCTGGCGAATTGTAGCTGGCTACAATGAGCAGTTCTTC	CAWRIVAGYNEQFF
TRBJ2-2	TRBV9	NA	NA	TGTGCCAGCAGCGTAGTTGTGGGGGTGAACACCGGGGAGCTGTTTTTT	CASSVVVGVNTGELFF
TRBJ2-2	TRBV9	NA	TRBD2	TGTGCCAGCAGCGTAGGACTAGCGGGGATGACCGGGGAGCTGTTTTTT	CASSVGLAGMTGELFF
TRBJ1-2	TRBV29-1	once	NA	TGCAGCGTTGTCGGGGCTACCTATGGCTACACCTTC	CSVVGATYGYTF
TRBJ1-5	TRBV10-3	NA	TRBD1	TGTGCCATCAGTGAGTCCCGGGACAGGGTATACAATCAGCCCCAGCATTTT	CAISESRDRVYNQPQHF
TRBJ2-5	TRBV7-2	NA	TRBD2	TGTGCCAGCAGCTGGGGACTAGCGGGAGGGACAAGAGAGACCCAGTACTTC	CASSWGLAGGTRETQYF
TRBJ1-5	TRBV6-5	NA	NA	TGTGCCAGCAGTCGACAGAGCAATCAGCCCCAGCATTTT	CASSRQSNQPQHF
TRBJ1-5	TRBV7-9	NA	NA	TGTGCCAGCAGCCCAGGGGCTGGACAGCCCCAGCATTTT	CASSPGAGQPQHF
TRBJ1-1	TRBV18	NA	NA	TGTGCCAGCTCACCACGTCGGGTGTCGAACACTGAAGCTTTCTTT	CASSPRRVSNTEAFF
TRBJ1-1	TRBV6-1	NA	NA	TGTGCCAGCAGACCCCTGGTCGGGGTTGGCTCGGAAGCTTTCTTT	CASRPLVGVGSEAFF
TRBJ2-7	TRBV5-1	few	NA	TGCGCCAGCAGCAGAATGGGCTCCGAGCAGTACTTC	CASSRMGSEQYF
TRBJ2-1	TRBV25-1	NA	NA	TGTGCCAGCAGTGGACGGAATCTGGGGTACAATGAGCAGTTCTTC	CASSGRNLGYNEQFF
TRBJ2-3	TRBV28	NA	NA	TGTGCCAGCAGTTTAAGAGGGATCACAGATACGCAGTATTTT	CASSLRGITDTQYF
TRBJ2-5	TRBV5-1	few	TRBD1	TGCGCCAGCAGCCTGGGGACAGAAGAGACCCAGTACTTC	CASSLGTEETQYF